This record concerns one T cell receptor beta chain sequence. Its target is not known. The source of the sample is a study of cytomegalovirus exposure and HLA in healthy donors. Study context: A prior study identified over 100 million unique TCR beta sequences from 200 million or so T cells. Findings and limits, study-wide: Cytomegalovirus-associated TCR beta chains were listed, numbering 164. Accurate prediction of HLA-A and HLA-B alleles (for most subjects) was reportedly achieved from TCR beta sequences.

Amplification used 60 Vbeta primers and 13 Jbeta primers. Assay: immunoSEQ multiplex PCR; the TCRdb copy retains only in-frame clones and omits some. Of about 140,000 clones listed, 73% were seen once; the top ten hold 1% to 1.5%. CDR3 length: 15 residues. V lost 0 bases and J lost 5, with 12 bases in between. CDR1 is MNHNY and CDR2 is SVGAGI in the germline V gene (reference sequence). The V and J genes are TRBV6-6 and TRBJ2-3, with D perhaps TRBD2 (5 bases). The TCR originated in a middle-aged woman in good health and CMV-seronegative. Sequenced input: PBMCs. The CDR3 protein is CASSYSRGEGDTQYF. The CDR3 nucleotides read TGTGCCAGCAGTTACTCTCGGGGTGAAGGAGATACGCAGTATTTT.